Following are 24 T cell receptor beta chains from one sample sequenced in a study of T cell changes during pregnancy in multiple sclerosis. TCRdb's table, derived via immunoSEQ multiplex PCR, lists solely in-frame clones and lacks some. Of tens of thousands of clones in the sample, about 91% were seen once. The sequencing used CD8+ T cells from peripheral blood mononuclear cells, collected in the third trimester of pregnancy. Receptors were obtained from a female donor with multiple sclerosis, enrolled in a pregnancy study.

V gene TRBV6-5 combines with J gene TRBJ1-1; the D is unclear. Per the germline V gene, CDR1 is MNHEY and CDR2 is SVGAGI. This CDR3 region has 13 residues. Trimming took 6 bases from V and 0 from J, leaving 8 bases between them. The CDR3 DNA reads TGTGCCAGCAGACAAACTATGAACACTGAAGCTTTCTTT. It yields the protein CASRQTMNTEAFF.

The rearrangement uses TRBV29-1 and TRBJ2-7; TRBD2 might be the D (5 bases). Trimming shortened V by 7 bases and J by 7 bases, and 17 bases separated the two germline ends. The CDR3 covers 12 residues. The V gene's germline CDR1 is SQVTM and CDR2 ANQGSEA. The CDR3 nucleotides read TGCAGCGGTGGTGGAGGTACGGGGGAGCAGTACTTC. Translated, it gives CSGGGGTGEQYF.

The chain recombines TRBV5-8 with TRBJ2-2; 7 bases are shared with TRBD2. Germline CDR1 reads SGHTS; CDR2 reads YDEGEE. CDR3 length: 13 residues. Unmatched junction bases numbered 3, after V lost 4 bases and J lost 6 bases. The CDR3 reads CASSGGVSGELFF. The CDR3 DNA reads as TGTGCCAGCAGCGGGGGGGTCTCCGGGGAGCTGTTTTTT.

The chain couples TRBV6-5 to TRBJ2-5; no clear D. V dropped 6 bases and J dropped 4 bases, with 15 bases sitting between them. Germline assignment: CDR1 MNHEY and CDR2 SVGAGI. CDR3 length: 14 residues. CDR3 in amino acids: CASSPEARVETQYF. CDR3 coding DNA: TGTGCCAGCAGCCCAGAGGCCCGGGTAGAGACCCAGTACTTC.

The genes are TRBV11-2 and TRBJ2-2; TRBD1 might be the D (6 bases). The V gene's germline CDR1 is SGHAT and CDR2 FQNNGV. The CDR3 has 14 residues. V was clipped by 5 bases and J by 4 bases, with 11 bases between them. The CDR3 coding sequence is TGTGCCAGCAGCCTGTACAGGGTCACCGGGGAGCTGTTTTTT. Encoded protein: CASSLYRVTGELFF.

This chain connects TRBV7-9 to TRBJ1-2, with 7 bases matching TRBD1. V lost 2 bases, J lost 4 bases, and 4 bases stayed unmatched. The germline gives CDR1 SEHNR, CDR2 FQNEAQ (reference sequence). CDR3 length: 14 amino acids. The chain's CDR3 is CASSLSQGGYGYTF. The CDR3 DNA follows: TGTGCCAGCAGCTTATCGCAGGGGGGCTATGGCTACACCTTC.

The rearrangement links TRBV5-1 to TRBJ2-1; maybe TRBD2 (5 bases). The CDR3 has 15 amino acids. Germline CDR1 reads SGHRS; CDR2 reads YFSETQ. Trimming removed 0 bases at V and 2 bases at J, with 9 bases between. The CDR3 nucleotides read TGCGCCAGCAGCTTGGAGGCTAGCCCCTACAATGAGCAGTTCTTC. It specifies CASSLEASPYNEQFF.

The J gene is TRBJ2-3, the V gene TRBV5-6, with D maybe TRBD1 (6 bases). This CDR3 is 15 amino acids long. The germline V gene has CDR1 SGHDT and CDR2 YYEEEE. The V gene lost 1 base and the J gene lost 2 bases, with 11 bases spanning the gap. The CDR3 region is CASSLIAGDTDTQYF. For the CDR3, the DNA is TGTGCCAGCAGCTTGATAGCAGGGGACACAGATACGCAGTATTTT. The full variable domain, completed using reference TRBV5-6 and TRBJ2-3, is DAGVTQSPTHLIKTRGQQVTLRCSPKSGHDTVSWYQQALGQGPQFIFQYYEEEERQRGNFPDRFSGHQFPNYSSELNVNALLLGDSALYLCASSLIAGDTDTQYFGPGTRLTVL.

The chain combines TRBV11-2 with TRBJ2-7; 8 bases map to TRBD1. The germline V gene has CDR1 SGHAT and CDR2 FQNNGV. This CDR3 is 15 amino acids long. Trimming took 5 bases from V and 6 from J; bases not matched to a gene: 12. In nucleotides, the CDR3 is TGTGCCAGCAGCCCCAGCGTTCAGGGGGCCAGCGAGCAGTACTTC. Protein: CASSPSVQGASEQYF.

The chain carries TRBV7-9 and TRBJ2-7, with D perhaps matching TRBD2 (5 bases). The V gene lost 1 base and the J gene lost 0 bases, with 10 bases spanning the gap. Germline loops: CDR1 SEHNR, CDR2 FQNEAQ (reference sequence). CDR3 length: 15 residues. Here the CDR3 DNA reads TGTGCCAGCAGCTTAGGGACTTCCCGCTCCTACGAGCAGTACTTC. Translated: CASSLGTSRSYEQYF.

This chain joins TRBV6-1 and TRBJ2-7; 11 bases are shared with TRBD2. This CDR3 spans 16 amino acids. The germline V gene encodes CDR1 MNHNS and CDR2 SASEGT. Losses at the gene ends were 2 bases for V and 5 bases for J; bases not matched to a gene: 8. DNA for the CDR3: TGTGCCAGCAGTGAAACTAGCGGGAGTGGTTCCCACGAGCAGTACTTC. It translates to CASSETSGSGSHEQYF.

The chain has TRBV6-4 and TRBJ2-2; 9 nucleotides line up with TRBD1. CDR1 MRHNA and CDR2 SNTAGT come from the germline V gene. V trimming: 7 bases; J trimming: 4 bases; junction bases outside the gene matches: 13. CDR3 length equals 17 residues. The CDR3 loop is CASTPSTGGGGTGELFF. CDR3 nucleotides: TGTGCCAGCACACCGAGCACAGGGGGCGGAGGCACCGGGGAGCTGTTTTTT.

The J gene is TRBJ2-1, the V gene TRBV9; 12 bases map to TRBD2. The CDR3 consists of 16 residues. V shed 4 bases and J 4 bases; nucleotides not matched to a gene: 6. Germline V gene data show CDR1 as SGDLS and CDR2 as YYNGEE. CDR3 DNA sequence: TGTGCCAGCAGCCCCCGACTAGCGGGGGAGTACAATGAGCAGTTCTTC. The encoded protein is CASSPRLAGEYNEQFF.

This chain connects TRBV7-9 to TRBJ1-4; tentative D call: TRBD1 (5 bases). Germline assignment: CDR1 SEHNR and CDR2 FQNEAQ (reference sequence). This CDR3 spans 14 amino acids. Trimming removed 0 bases at V and 8 bases at J, with 10 bases between. CDR3 residues: CASSLARDIEKLFF. The CDR3 nucleotides read TGTGCCAGCAGCTTAGCCAGGGATATAGAAAAACTGTTTTTT. Complete variable domain (other parts from reference TRBV7-9 and TRBJ1-4): DTGVSQNPRHKITKRGQNVTFRCDPISEHNRLYWYRQTLGQGPEFLTYFQNEAQLEKSRLLSDRFSAERPKGSFSTLEIQRTEQGDSAMYLCASSLARDIEKLFFGSGTQLSVL.

V and J are TRBV5-1 and TRBJ2-7; D may be TRBD1 (5 bases). V was trimmed by 0 bases and J by 5 bases, leaving 15 bases between them. Per germline, CDR1 SGHRS and CDR2 YFSETQ. This CDR3 region has 15 residues. The CDR3 spells CASSLVGRAVNEQYF. The CDR3 DNA is TGCGCCAGCAGCTTGGTCGGCAGGGCGGTCAACGAGCAGTACTTC.

The rearrangement joins TRBV6-5 to TRBJ2-7; TRBD2 matches 7 bases. The germline CDR1 and CDR2 sequences are MNHEY and SVGAGI. The CDR3 runs to 14 residues. With 2 bases clipped from V and 3 bases from J, the junction kept 4 bases outside the gene matches. The CDR3 sequence is CASSYGTTSYEQYF. CDR3 nucleotides: TGTGCCAGCAGTTACGGGACTACTAGCTACGAGCAGTACTTC.

The gene calls are TRBV15 and TRBJ1-5, with 8 bases that match TRBD1. CDR1 is LNHNV and CDR2 is YYDKDF in the germline V gene (reference sequence). V lost 2 bases to trimming and J lost 7 bases; unmatched junction nucleotides: 10. The CDR3 sequence is 16 residues long. CDR3 sequence reads: CATSRSGQGGWQPQHF. DNA for the CDR3: TGTGCCACCAGCAGAAGTGGACAGGGTGGGTGGCAGCCCCAGCATTTT. Using reference TRBV15 and TRBJ1-5 for the parts outside the CDR3, the full variable domain is DAMVIQNPRYQVTQFGKPVTLSCSQTLNHNVMYWYQQKSSQAPKLLFHYYDKDFNNEADTPDNFQSRRPNTSFCFLDIRSPGLGDTAMYLCATSRSGQGGWQPQHFGDGTRLSIL.

The chain has TRBV5-4 and TRBJ1-1, with D possibly being TRBD1 (5 bases). The CDR3 runs 16 residues. Trimming removed 2 bases from V and 1 base from J, with 15 bases in between. Germline-derived CDR1 and CDR2 are SGHNT and YYREEE (reference sequence). CDR3: CASSFQNRYENTEAFF. In nucleotides, the CDR3 is TGTGCCAGCAGCTTTCAAAACAGGTACGAGAACACTGAAGCTTTCTTT. Variable domain in full (rest from reference TRBV5-4 and TRBJ1-1): ETGVTQSPTHLIKTRGQQVTLRCSSQSGHNTVSWYQQALGQGPQFIFQYYREEENGRGNFPPRFSGLQFPNYSSELNVNALELDDSALYLCASSFQNRYENTEAFFGQGTRLTVV.

The chain links TRBV4-1 to TRBJ1-5; tentative D call: TRBD1 (5 bases). The CDR3 is 17 residues long. V dropped 2 bases and J dropped 1 base, with 15 bases sitting between them. The germline V gene has CDR1 MGHRA and CDR2 YSYEKL. The CDR3 region has the DNA TGCGCCAGCAGCCAATCTTCCTCGGACACAAGCAATCAGCCCCAGCATTTT. Residues: CASSQSSSDTSNQPQHF.

The rearrangement links TRBV9 to TRBJ1-6; D ambiguous. CDR1 and CDR2 from the germline V gene are SGDLS and YYNGEE. V was pared by 4 bases and J by 8 bases, with 13 bases between. The CDR3 covers 14 residues. The CDR3: CASSSVGAYSPLHF. DNA for the CDR3: TGTGCCAGCAGCTCCGTGGGCGCCTATTCACCCCTCCACTTT.

This sequence joins TRBV6-5 and TRBJ2-7; D perhaps matches TRBD2 (5 bases). Trimming took 6 bases from V and 3 from J, leaving 9 bases between them. The CDR3 is made up of 12 amino acids. Looked up from germline, CDR1 is MNHEY and CDR2 is SVGAGI. The CDR3 region is CASSGVFYEQYF. The CDR3 nucleotides are TGTGCCAGCAGCGGGGTTTTCTACGAGCAGTACTTC.

V gene TRBV11-2 combines with J gene TRBJ2-7; D is perhaps TRBD2 (6 bases). The V gene lost 5 bases and the J gene lost 2 bases, with 22 bases spanning the gap. This CDR3 has 17 amino acids. Germline-derived CDR1 and CDR2 are SGHAT and FQNNGV. CDR3 sequence: CASSPGPGGNLAYEQYF. CDR3 nucleotide sequence: TGTGCCAGCAGCCCTGGTCCGGGCGGGAACCTGGCCTACGAGCAGTACTTC.

A single count supports this clone. This chain uses TRBV2 with TRBJ2-1; D is perhaps TRBD2 (5 bases). Trimming pared 6 bases from V and 0 bases from J, leaving 18 bases between. The CDR3 is made up of 17 amino acids. Germline V gives CDR1 SNHLY, CDR2 FYNNEI. The CDR3 loop reads CASRQNPAGSSYNEQFF. The CDR3 coding sequence is TGTGCCAGCAGACAGAACCCCGCGGGTAGCTCCTACAATGAGCAGTTCTTC.

The table lists this clone with a few counts. This chain's CDR3 is CASSFWVWGTGSNYGYTF. DNA for the CDR3: TGCGCCAGCAGCTTCTGGGTGTGGGGGACAGGAAGTAACTATGGCTACACCTTC. V usage is TRBV5-1 and J usage is TRBJ1-2; the match to TRBD1 covers 8 bases. Germline V gives CDR1 SGHRS, CDR2 YFSETQ. The CDR3 contains 18 residues. Trimming at V came to 2 bases and at J to 1 base, leaving 13 bases not matched to a gene. Looking up the rest from reference TRBV5-1 and TRBJ1-2 gives the full variable domain: KAGVTQTPRYLIKTRGQQVTLSCSPISGHRSVSWYQQTPGQGLQFLFEYFSETQRNKGNFPGRFSGRQFSNSRSEMNVSTLELGDSALYLCASSFWVWGTGSNYGYTFGSGTRLTVV.